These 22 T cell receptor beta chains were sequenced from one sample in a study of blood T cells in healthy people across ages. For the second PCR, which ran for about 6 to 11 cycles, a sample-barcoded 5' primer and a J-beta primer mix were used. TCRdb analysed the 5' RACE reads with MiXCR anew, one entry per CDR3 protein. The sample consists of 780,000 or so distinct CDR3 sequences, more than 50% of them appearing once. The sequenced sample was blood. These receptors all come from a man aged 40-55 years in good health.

The CDR3 here is CASSLGQGHYEQYF. CDR3 coding DNA: TGTGCCAGCAGCCTAGGGCAGGGTCACTACGAGCAGTACTTC. This chain uses TRBV14 with TRBJ2-4; D may be TRBD1 (5 bases). Judging by the DNA end, TRBJ2-7 fits better; the J call may be wrong. The V gene's germline CDR1 is SGHDN and CDR2 FVKESK. This CDR3 comprises 14 residues.

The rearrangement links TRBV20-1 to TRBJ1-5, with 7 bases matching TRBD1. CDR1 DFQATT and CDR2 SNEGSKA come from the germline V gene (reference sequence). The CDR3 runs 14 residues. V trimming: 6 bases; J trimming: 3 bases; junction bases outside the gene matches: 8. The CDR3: CSASGTAINQPQHF. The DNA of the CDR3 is TGCAGTGCATCCGGGACAGCAATCAATCAGCCCCAGCATTTT.

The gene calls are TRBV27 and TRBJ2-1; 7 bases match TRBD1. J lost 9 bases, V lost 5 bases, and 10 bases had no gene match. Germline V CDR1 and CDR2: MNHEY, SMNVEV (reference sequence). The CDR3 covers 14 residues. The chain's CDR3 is CASSPSPTGVEQFF. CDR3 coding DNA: TGTGCCAGCAGTCCTAGCCCAACAGGGGTTGAGCAGTTCTTC.

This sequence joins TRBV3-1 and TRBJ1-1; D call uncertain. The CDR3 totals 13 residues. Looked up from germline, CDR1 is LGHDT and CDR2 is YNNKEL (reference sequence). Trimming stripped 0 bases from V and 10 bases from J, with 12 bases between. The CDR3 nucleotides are TGTGCCAGCAGCCAAGAATGGGCCCAACGAGCTTTCTTT. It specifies CASSQEWAQRAFF.

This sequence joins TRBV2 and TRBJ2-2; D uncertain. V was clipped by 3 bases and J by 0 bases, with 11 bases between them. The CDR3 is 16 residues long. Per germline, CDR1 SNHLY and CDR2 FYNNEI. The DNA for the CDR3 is TGTGCCAGCAGTGACGATGTAGGATCGAACACCGGGGAGCTGTTTTTT. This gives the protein CASSDDVGSNTGELFF.

The CDR3 DNA follows: TGTGCCAGCAGCTTGGCTGAGCCATCACAGCCCCAGCATTTT. Its protein is CASSLAEPSQPQHF. The chain carries TRBV5-6 and TRBJ1-5; D unresolved. Germline V gene lookup returns CDR1 SGHDT and CDR2 YYEEEE. The CDR3 spans 14 residues. The V gene lost 0 bases and the J gene lost 7 bases, with 11 bases spanning the gap.

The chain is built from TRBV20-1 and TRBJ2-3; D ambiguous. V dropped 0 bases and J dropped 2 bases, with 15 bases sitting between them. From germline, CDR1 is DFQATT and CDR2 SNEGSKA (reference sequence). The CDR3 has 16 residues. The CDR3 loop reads CSARDQAADFTDTQYF. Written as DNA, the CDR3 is TGCAGTGCTAGAGATCAGGCAGCCGACTTCACAGATACGCAGTATTTT.

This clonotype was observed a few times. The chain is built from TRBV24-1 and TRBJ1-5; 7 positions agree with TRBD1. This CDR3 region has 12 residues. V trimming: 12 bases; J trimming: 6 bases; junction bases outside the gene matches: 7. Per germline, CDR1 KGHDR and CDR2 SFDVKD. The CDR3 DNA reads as TGTGCCGTTCAGGGGGTTGGTCAGCCCCAGCATTTT. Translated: CAVQGVGQPQHF.

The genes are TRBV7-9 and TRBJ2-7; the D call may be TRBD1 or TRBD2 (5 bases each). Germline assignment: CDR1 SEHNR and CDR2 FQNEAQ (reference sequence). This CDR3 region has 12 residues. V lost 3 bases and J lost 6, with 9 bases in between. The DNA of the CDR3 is TGTGCCAGCAGCTTTGGGACCCTCGAGCAGTACTTC. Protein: CASSFGTLEQYF.

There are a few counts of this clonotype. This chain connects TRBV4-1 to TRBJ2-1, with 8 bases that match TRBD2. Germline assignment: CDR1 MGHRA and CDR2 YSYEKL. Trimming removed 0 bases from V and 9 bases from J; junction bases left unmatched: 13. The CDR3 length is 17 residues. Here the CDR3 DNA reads TGCGCCAGCAGCCAAGATTCGGGCAAGCGGGAGAGGGTTGAGCAGTTCTTC. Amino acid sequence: CASSQDSGKRERVEQFF.

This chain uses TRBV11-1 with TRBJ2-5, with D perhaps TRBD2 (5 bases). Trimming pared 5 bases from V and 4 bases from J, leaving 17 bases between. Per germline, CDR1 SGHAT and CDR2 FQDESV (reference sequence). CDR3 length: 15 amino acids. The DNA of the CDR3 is TGTGCCAGCAGCCCTCTCGGGTTGGCGGGAGAGACCCAGTACTTC. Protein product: CASSPLGLAGETQYF. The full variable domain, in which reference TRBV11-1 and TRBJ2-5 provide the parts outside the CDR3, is EAEVAQSPRYKITEKSQAVAFWCDPISGHATLYWYRQILGQGPELLVQFQDESVVDDSQLPKDRFSAERLKGVDSTLKIQPAELGDSAMYLCASSPLGLAGETQYFGPGTRLLVL.

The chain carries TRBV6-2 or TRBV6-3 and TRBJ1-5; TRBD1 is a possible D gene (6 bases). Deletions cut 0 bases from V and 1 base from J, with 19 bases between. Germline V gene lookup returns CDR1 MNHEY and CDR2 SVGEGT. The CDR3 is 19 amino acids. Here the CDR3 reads CASSYSRGRGDRSNQPQHF. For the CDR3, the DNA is TGTGCCAGCAGTTACTCGAGGGGGAGGGGCGACAGGAGCAATCAGCCCCAGCATTTT.

In nucleotides, the CDR3 is TGTGCCAGCAGCTCAGTGGGCCGACAGGGCGGGGAGCTGTTTTTT. Its protein product is CASSSVGRQGGELFF. V is TRBV11-2 and J is TRBJ2-2; 7 nucleotides agree with TRBD1. Trimming cost V 4 bases and J 7 bases; bases outside gene matches: 9. The length of the CDR3 is 15 residues. Germline lookup yields CDR1 SGHAT and CDR2 FQNNGV.

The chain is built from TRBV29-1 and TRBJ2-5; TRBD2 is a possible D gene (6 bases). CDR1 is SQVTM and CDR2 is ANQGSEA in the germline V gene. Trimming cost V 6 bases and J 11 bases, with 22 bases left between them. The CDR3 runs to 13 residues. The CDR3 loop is CSVRDFAYNEQYF. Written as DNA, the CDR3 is TGCAGCGTCCGGGACTTTGCCTACAATGAGCAGTACTTC.

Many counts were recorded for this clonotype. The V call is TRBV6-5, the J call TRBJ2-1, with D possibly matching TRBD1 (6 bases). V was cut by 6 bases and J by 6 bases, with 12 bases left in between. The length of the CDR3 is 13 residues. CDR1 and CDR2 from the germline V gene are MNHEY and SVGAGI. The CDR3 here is CASRKDSFNEQFF. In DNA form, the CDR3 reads TGTGCCAGCAGGAAGGACAGCTTCAATGAGCAGTTCTTC.

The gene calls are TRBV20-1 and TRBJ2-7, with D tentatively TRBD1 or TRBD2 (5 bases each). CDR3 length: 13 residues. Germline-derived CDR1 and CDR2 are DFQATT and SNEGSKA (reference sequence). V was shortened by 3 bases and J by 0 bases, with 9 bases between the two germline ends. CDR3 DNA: TGCAGTGCTAGCCGGGACGGCTCCTACGAGCAGTACTTC. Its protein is CSASRDGSYEQYF.

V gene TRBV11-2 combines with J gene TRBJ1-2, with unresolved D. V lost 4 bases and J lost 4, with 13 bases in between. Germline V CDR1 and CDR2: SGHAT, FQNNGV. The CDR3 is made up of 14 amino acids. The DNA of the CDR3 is TGTGCCAGCAGCTCGCTCGGGAGCGTCTATGGCTACACCTTC. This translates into CASSSLGSVYGYTF.

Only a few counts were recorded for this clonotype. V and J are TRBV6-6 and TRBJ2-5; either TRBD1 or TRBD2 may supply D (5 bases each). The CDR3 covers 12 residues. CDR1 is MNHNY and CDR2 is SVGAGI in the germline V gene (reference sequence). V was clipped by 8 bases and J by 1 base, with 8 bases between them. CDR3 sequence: CASGGFQETQYF. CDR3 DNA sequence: TGTGCCAGCGGGGGTTTCCAAGAGACCCAGTACTTC.

In nucleotides, the CDR3 is TGTGCCAGCAGCCCGGGAGGTCAGGGTTGGGTAAACGAGCAGTACTTC. This translates into CASSPGGQGWVNEQYF. V and J are TRBV7-2 and TRBJ2-7; 7 bases match TRBD2. V was pared by 5 bases and J by 5 bases, with 15 bases of the junction left unmatched. This CDR3 comprises 16 residues. The germline CDR1 and CDR2 sequences are SGHTA and FQGNSA.

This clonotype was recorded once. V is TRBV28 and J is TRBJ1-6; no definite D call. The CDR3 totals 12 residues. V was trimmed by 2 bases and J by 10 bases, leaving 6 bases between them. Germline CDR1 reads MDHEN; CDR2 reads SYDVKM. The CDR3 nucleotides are TGTGCCAGCAGTTTAGCTATCTCACCCCTCCACTTT. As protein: CASSLAISPLHF. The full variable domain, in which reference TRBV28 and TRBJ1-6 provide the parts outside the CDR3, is DVKVTQSSRYLVKRTGEKVFLECVQDMDHENMFWYRQDPGLGLRLIYFSYDVKMKEKGDIPEGYSVSREKKERFSLILESASTNQTSMYLCASSLAISPLHFGNGTRLTVT.

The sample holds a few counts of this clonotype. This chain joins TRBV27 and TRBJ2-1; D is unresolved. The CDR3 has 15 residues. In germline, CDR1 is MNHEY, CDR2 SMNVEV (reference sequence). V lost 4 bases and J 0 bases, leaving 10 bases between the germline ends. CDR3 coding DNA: TGTGCCAGCAGTTGGGCGGTTCCCTCCTACAATGAGCAGTTCTTC. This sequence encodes CASSWAVPSYNEQFF.

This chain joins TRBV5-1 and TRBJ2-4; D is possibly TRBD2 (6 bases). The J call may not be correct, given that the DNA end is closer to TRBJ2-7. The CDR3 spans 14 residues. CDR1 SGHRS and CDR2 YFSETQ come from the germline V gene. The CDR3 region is CASSPSGDGYEQYF. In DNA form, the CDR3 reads TGCGCCAGCAGCCCATCGGGGGATGGGTACGAGCAGTACTTC.